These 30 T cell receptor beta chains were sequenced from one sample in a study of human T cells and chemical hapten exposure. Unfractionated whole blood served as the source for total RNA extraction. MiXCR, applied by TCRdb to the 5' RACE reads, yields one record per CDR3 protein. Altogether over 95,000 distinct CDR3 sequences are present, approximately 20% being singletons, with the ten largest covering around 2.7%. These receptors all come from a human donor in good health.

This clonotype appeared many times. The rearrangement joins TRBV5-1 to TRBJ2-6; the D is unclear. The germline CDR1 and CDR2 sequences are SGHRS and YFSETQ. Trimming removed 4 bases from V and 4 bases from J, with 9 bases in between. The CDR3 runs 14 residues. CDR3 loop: CASSRGSGANVLTF. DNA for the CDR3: TGCGCCAGCAGCAGAGGATCCGGGGCCAACGTCCTGACTTTC.

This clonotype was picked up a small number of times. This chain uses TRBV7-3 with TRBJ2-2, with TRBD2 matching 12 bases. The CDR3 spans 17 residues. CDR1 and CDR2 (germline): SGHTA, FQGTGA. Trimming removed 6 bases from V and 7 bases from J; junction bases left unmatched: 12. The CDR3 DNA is TGTGCCAGCAGTCGCCTAGCGGGAGGGCCGAAGGGCGGGGAGCTGTTTTTT. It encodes CASSRLAGGPKGGELFF.

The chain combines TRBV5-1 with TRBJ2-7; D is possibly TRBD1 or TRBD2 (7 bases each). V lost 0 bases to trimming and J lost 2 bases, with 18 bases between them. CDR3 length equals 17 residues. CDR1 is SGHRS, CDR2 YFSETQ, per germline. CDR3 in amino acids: CASSLGQGGRMAYEQYF. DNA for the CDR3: TGCGCCAGCAGCTTGGGGCAGGGGGGGCGAATGGCCTACGAGCAGTACTTC.

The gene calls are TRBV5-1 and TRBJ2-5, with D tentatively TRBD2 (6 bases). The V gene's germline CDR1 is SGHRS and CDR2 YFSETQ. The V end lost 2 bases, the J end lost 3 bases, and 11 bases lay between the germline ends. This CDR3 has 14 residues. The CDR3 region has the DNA TGCGCCAGCAGCTTTTCGGGAGATAAAGAGACCCAGTACTTC. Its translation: CASSFSGDKETQYF.

The CDR3 reads CSGGQGVRGAQYF. The CDR3 nucleotides read TGCAGCGGAGGACAGGGCGTCCGAGGGGCCCAGTACTTC. The chain is built from TRBV29-1 and TRBJ2-5, with TRBD1 matching 8 bases. The CDR3 contains 13 residues. Trimming at V came to 7 bases and at J to 9 bases, leaving 13 bases not matched to a gene. Germline CDR1 SQVTM, CDR2 ANQGSEA. Drawing the rest from reference TRBV29-1 and TRBJ2-5, the complete variable domain is SAVISQKPSRDICQRGTSLTIQCQVDSQVTMMFWYRQQPGQSLTLIATANQGSEATYESGFVIDKFPISRPNLTFSTLTVSNMSPEDSSIYLCSGGQGVRGAQYFGPGTRLLVL.

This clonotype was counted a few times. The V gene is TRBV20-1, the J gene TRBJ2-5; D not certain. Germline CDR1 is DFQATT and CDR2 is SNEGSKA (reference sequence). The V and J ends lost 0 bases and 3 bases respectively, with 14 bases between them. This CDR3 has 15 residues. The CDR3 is CSAREVYSRKETQYF. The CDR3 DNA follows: TGCAGTGCTAGAGAGGTGTACTCCAGAAAAGAGACCCAGTACTTC.

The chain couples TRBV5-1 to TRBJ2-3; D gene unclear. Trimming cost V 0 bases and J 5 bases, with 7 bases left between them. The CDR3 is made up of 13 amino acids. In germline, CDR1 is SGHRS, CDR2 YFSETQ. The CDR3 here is CASSLDSRDTQYF. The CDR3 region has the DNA TGCGCCAGCAGCTTGGACTCACGAGATACGCAGTATTTT.

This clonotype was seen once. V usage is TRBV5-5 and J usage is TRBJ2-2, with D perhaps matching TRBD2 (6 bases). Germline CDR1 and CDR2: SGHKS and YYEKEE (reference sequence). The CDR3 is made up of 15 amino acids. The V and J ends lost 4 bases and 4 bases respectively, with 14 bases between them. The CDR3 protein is CASSRDSGGTGELFF. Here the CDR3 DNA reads TGTGCCAGCAGCAGGGACTCGGGCGGCACCGGGGAGCTGTTTTTT.

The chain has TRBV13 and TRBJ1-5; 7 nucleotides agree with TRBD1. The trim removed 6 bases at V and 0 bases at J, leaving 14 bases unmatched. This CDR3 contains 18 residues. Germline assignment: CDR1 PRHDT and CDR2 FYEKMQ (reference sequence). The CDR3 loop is CASSLGQLDLYSNQPQHF. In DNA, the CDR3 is TGTGCCAGCAGTCTGGGACAGTTGGATCTGTATAGCAATCAGCCCCAGCATTTT.

The CDR3 sequence is CASSVREGRIDTQYF. The CDR3 nucleotides are TGTGCCAGCAGCGTGCGGGAGGGACGTATAGATACGCAGTATTTT. The V call is TRBV9, the J call TRBJ2-3; 9 bases fit TRBD2. CDR3 length: 15 amino acids. V trimming: 2 bases; J trimming: 5 bases; junction bases outside the gene matches: 6. Germline V gene data show CDR1 as SGDLS and CDR2 as YYNGEE.

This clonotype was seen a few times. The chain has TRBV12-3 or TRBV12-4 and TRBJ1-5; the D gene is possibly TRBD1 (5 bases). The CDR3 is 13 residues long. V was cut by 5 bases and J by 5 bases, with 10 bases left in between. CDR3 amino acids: CASSRDRHQPQHF. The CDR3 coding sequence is TGTGCCAGCAGTAGGGACCGACATCAGCCCCAGCATTTT.

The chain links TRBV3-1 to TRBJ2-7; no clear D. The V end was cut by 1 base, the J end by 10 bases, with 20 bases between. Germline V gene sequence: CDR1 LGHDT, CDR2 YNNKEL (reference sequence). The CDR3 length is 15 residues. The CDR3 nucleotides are TGTGCCAGCAGCCAAGGTCGGGTCCCTGGTACCTCCCAGTACTTC. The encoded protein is CASSQGRVPGTSQYF.

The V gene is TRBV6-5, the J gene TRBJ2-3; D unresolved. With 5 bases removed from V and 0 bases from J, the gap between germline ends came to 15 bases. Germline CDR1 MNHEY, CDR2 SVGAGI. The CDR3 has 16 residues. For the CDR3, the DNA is TGTGCCAGCAGTAACCTTGGAACGCTCAGCACAGATACGCAGTATTTT. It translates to CASSNLGTLSTDTQYF.

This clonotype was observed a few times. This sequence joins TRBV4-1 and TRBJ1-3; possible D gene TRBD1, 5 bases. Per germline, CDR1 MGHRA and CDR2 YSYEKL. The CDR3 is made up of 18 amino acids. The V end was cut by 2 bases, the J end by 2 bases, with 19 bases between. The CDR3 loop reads CASSQKRWRLGPGNTIYF. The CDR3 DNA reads TGCGCCAGCAGCCAAAAGAGGTGGCGGTTGGGACCTGGAAACACCATATATTTT.

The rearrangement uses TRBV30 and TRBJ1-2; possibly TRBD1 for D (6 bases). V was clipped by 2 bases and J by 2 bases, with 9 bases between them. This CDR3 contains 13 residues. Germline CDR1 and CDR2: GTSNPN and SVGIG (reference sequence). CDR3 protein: CAWSTGQNYGYTF. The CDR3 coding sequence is TGTGCCTGGAGTACAGGACAGAACTATGGCTACACCTTC. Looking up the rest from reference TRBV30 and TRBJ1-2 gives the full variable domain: SQTIHQWPATLVQPVGSPLSLECTVEGTSNPNLYWYRQAAGRGLQLLFYSVGIGQISSEVPQNLSASRPQDRQFILSSKKLLLSDSGFYLCAWSTGQNYGYTFGSGTRLTVV.

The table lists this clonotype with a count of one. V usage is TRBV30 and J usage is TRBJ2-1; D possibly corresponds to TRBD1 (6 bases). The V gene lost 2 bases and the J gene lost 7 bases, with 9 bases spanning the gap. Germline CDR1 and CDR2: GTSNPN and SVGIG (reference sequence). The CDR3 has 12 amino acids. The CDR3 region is CAWSKTGNEQFF. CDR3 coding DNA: TGTGCCTGGAGTAAAACAGGGAATGAGCAGTTCTTC. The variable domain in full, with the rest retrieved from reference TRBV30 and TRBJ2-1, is SQTIHQWPATLVQPVGSPLSLECTVEGTSNPNLYWYRQAAGRGLQLLFYSVGIGQISSEVPQNLSASRPQDRQFILSSKKLLLSDSGFYLCAWSKTGNEQFFGPGTRLTVL.

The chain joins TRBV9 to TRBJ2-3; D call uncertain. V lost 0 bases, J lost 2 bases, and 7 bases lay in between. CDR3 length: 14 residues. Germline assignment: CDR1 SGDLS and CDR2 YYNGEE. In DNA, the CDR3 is TGTGCCAGCAGCGTAGCGGGCTACACAGATACGCAGTATTTT. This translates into CASSVAGYTDTQYF.

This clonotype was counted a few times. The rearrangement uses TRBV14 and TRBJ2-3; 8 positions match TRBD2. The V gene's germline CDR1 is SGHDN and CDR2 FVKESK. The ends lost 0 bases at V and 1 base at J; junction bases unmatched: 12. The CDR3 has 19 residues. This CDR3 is CASSQELGTRVRGTDTQYF. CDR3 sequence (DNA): TGTGCCAGCAGCCAAGAATTGGGGACTAGAGTACGCGGCACAGATACGCAGTATTTT.

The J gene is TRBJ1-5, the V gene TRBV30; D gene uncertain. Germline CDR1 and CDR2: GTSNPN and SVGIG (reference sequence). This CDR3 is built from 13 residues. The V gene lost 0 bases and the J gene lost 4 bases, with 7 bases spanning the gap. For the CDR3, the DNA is TGTGCCTGGAGTGTGTTGGAGAATCAGCCCCAGCATTTT. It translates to CAWSVLENQPQHF.

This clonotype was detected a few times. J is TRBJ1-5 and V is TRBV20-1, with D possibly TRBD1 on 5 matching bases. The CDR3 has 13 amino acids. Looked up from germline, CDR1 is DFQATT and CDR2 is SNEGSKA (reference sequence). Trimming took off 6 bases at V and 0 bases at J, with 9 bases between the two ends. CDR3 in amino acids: CSATQGSNQPQHF. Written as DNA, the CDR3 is TGCAGTGCCACTCAGGGTAGCAATCAGCCCCAGCATTTT.

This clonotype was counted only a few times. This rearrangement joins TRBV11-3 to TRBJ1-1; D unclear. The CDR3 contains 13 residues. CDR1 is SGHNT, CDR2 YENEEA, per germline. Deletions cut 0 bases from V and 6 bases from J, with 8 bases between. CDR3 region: CASSLDPSAEAFF. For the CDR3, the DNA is TGTGCCAGCAGCTTAGACCCATCCGCTGAAGCTTTCTTT.

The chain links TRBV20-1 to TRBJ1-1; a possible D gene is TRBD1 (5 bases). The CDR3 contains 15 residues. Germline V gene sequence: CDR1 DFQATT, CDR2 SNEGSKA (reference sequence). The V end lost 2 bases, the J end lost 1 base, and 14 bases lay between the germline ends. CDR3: CSARSGQGRNTEAFF. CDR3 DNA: TGCAGTGCTAGATCTGGTCAGGGCAGGAACACTGAAGCTTTCTTT.

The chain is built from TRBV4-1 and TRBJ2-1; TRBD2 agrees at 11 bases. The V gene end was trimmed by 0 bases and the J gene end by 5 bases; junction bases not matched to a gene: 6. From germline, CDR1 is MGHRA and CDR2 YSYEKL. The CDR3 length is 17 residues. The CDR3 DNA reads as TGCGCCAGCAGCCAAGAAGAGGGACTAGCGGACCACAATGAGCAGTTCTTC. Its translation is CASSQEEGLADHNEQFF.

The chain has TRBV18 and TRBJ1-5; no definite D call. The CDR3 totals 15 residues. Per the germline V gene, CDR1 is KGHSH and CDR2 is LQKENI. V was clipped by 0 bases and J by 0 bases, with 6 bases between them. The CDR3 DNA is TGTGCCAGCTCACCACCGGCAGTTAGCAATCAGCCCCAGCATTTT. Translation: CASSPPAVSNQPQHF. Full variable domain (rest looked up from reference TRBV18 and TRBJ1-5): NAGVMQNPRHLVRRRGQEARLRCSPMKGHSHVYWYRQLPEEGLKFMVYLQKENIIDESGMPKERFSAEFPKEGPSILRIQQVVRGDSAAYFCASSPPAVSNQPQHFGDGTRLSIL.

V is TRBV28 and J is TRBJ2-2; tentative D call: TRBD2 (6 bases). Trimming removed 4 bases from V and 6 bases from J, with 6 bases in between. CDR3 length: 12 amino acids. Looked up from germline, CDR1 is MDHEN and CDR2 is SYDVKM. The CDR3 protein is CASSWGAGELFF. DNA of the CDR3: TGTGCCAGCAGTTGGGGGGCCGGGGAGCTGTTTTTT.

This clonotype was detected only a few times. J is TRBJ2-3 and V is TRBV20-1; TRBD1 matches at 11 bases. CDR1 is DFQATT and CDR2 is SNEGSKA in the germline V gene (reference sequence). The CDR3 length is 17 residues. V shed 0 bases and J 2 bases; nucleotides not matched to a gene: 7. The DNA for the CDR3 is TGCAGTGCTAGAGAAACCGGGACAGGGGGTGTCACAGATACGCAGTATTTT. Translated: CSARETGTGGVTDTQYF.

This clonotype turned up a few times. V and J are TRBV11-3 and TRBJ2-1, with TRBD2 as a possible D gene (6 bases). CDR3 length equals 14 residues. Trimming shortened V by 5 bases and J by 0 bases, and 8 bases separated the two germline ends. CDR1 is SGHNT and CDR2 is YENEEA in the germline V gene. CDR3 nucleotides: TGTGCCAGCAGCCCCGGGAGCTCCTACAATGAGCAGTTCTTC. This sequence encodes CASSPGSSYNEQFF. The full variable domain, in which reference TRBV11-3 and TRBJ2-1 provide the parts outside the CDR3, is EAGVVQSPRYKIIEKKQPVAFWCNPISGHNTLYWYLQNLGQGPELLIRYENEEAVDDSQLPKDRFSAERLKGVDSTLKIQPAELGDSAVYLCASSPGSSYNEQFFGPGTRLTVL.

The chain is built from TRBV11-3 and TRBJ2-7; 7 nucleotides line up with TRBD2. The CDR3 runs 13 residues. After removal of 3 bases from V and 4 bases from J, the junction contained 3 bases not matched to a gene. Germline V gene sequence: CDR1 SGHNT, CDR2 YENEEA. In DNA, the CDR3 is TGTGCCAGCAGCTTTGAAGCGGGATACGAGCAGTACTTC. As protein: CASSFEAGYEQYF. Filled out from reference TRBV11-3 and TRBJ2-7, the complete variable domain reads EAGVVQSPRYKIIEKKQPVAFWCNPISGHNTLYWYLQNLGQGPELLIRYENEEAVDDSQLPKDRFSAERLKGVDSTLKIQPAELGDSAVYLCASSFEAGYEQYFGPGTRLTVT.

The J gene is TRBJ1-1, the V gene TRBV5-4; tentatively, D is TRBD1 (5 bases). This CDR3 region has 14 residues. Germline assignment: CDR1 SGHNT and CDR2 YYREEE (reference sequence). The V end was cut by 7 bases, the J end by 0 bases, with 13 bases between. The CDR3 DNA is TGTGCCAGCTTCCACAGGTCCCTGAACACTGAAGCTTTCTTT. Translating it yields CASFHRSLNTEAFF.

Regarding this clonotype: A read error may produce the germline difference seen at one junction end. The CDR3 sequence is CTSSLGRFREAFF. The CDR3 nucleotides read TGTACCAGCAGTCTCGGACGGTTCAGGGAAGCTTTCTTT. This rearrangement joins TRBV28 to TRBJ1-1, with unresolved D. The CDR3 totals 13 residues. Germline V gene sequence: CDR1 MDHEN, CDR2 SYDVKM.